Sequencing of this T cell receptor (beta chain) was carried out in a study of cytomegalovirus exposure and HLA in healthy donors. The PCR ran on 60 Vbeta and 13 Jbeta primers. Some clones are missing from TCRdb's copy, which holds only in-frame ones; the method was immunoSEQ multiplex PCR. The sample holds fewer than 110,000 clones; 85% are singletons and the top ten take about 3.7%. The study, taken as a whole, reports: Immune exposure information available was restricted to CMV serostatus. The Asian-associated ancestry cluster reportedly had fewer N-insertions than the approximately 650-donor mean in a later analysis. It was assumed in the presence/absence analyses that sequencing depth was roughly uniform across donors. The authors later linked a missense DCLRE1C variant to TCR beta V- and J-gene trimming.

Turning to this clone: Its antigen is currently unknown.

Trimming took 8 bases from V and 2 from J; bases not matched to a gene: 6. This CDR3 is built from 13 residues. Germline V gene data show CDR1 as LNHDA and CDR2 as SQIVND (reference sequence). This clonotype originated in a young man in good health and CMV-seronegative. Sequenced: PBMCs. This sequence joins TRBV19 and TRBJ2-7, with TRBD1 identical over 7 bases. The DNA for the CDR3 is TGTGCCAGTGAGGACAGGACCACCTACGAGCAGTACTTC. This sequence encodes CASEDRTTYEQYF.